The T cell receptor beta chain under discussion was sequenced for a study of control samples from healthy donors and cancer patients (dated by TCRdb to the early 2020s). The receptor library was made with the immunoSEQ multiplex PCR assay. Held by TCRdb, this immuneACCESS table contains in-frame sequences only and omits some clones. Under half of the omission traces to an unresolved V gene where checked; the cause of the rest is unknown. The sample table records about 110,000 clones; 80% to 95% of these occur just once. 7.8% of the sample lies in the top ten. The V and J ends are trimmed by 2 bases and 3 bases, leaving 7 bases between them. CDR1 and CDR2, looked up from the germline V gene, are MDHEN and SYDVKM. Measured from the cysteine to the phenylalanine, the CDR3 is 13 residues long. The sequence is cut down to CDR3 DNA, 39 bases in frame from base 1. In the case of this clone: Which antigen it targets is not known. No much larger clone exists at a distance of one base, and base qualities are not known.

Sequencing was done on a sample of blood. The chain uses TRBV28 and TRBJ1-1; the D region possibly corresponds to TRBD1 (6 bases align). This TCR came from a woman between 18 and 29 years old in good health. The CDR3 region has the sequence CASSLTGYTEAFF. Here is the DNA: TGTGCCAGCAGTTTAACAGGGTACACTGAAGCTTTCTTT.